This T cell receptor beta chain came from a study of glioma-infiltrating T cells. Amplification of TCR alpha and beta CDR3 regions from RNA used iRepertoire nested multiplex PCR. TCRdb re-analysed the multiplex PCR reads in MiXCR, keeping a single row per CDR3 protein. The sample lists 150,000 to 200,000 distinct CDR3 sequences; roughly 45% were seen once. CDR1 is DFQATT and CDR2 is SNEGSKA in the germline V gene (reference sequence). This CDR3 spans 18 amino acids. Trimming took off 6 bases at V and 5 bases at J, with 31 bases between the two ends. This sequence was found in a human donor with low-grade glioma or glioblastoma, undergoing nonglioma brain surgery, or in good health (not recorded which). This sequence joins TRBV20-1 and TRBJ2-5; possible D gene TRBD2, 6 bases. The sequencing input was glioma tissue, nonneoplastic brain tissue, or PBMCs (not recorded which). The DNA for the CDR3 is TGCAGTGCGATGGTCTTGGAGGGGCCGGACTACCCTTCCGAGACCCAGTACTTC. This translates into CSAMVLEGPDYPSETQYF.